The next 9 T cell receptor beta chains were all read from a single sample in a study. TCRdb itself ran the RT-PCR reads through MiXCR, one entry per CDR3 protein. The sample carries about 680,000 distinct CDR3 sequences, 12% to 15% recorded once. Material: memory CD4+ T cells from blood. Every receptor here comes from a female donor in good health, serving as a healthy control.

V gene TRBV7-3 combines with J gene TRBJ2-3; 10 nucleotides agree with TRBD2. Germline V gene data show CDR1 as SGHTA and CDR2 as FQGTGA. This CDR3 region has 15 residues. The trim removed 5 bases at V and 5 bases at J, leaving 7 bases unmatched. CDR3 nucleotides: TGTGCCAGCAGCCCCCGAGCGGGAGGGATAGATACGCAGTATTTT. It is translated as CASSPRAGGIDTQYF.

This clonotype was seen once. The gene calls are TRBV24-1 and TRBJ2-1; TRBD2 is a possible D gene (7 bases). This CDR3 is 15 amino acids long. V was cut by 9 bases and J by 10 bases, with 24 bases left in between. CDR1 and CDR2 from the germline V gene are KGHDR and SFDVKD. CDR3 in DNA: TGTGCCACCGGGATAAAGGGGGGGGGAGGCTGGGAGCAGTTCTTC. It codes for CATGIKGGGGWEQFF.

The V gene is TRBV4-2, the J gene TRBJ1-1, with D unresolved. Germline CDR1 reads LGHNA; CDR2 reads YNFKEQ. Trimming took off 4 bases at V and 0 bases at J, with 12 bases between the two ends. This CDR3 contains 15 residues. CDR3 sequence (DNA): TGTGCCAGCAGCCGATCGCAGACACTGAACACTGAAGCTTTCTTT. Its translation is CASSRSQTLNTEAFF.

V usage is TRBV5-1 and J usage is TRBJ1-1, with 8 bases aligning to TRBD1. Germline loops: CDR1 SGHRS, CDR2 YFSETQ. This CDR3 comprises 13 residues. Trimming took 8 bases from V and 1 from J; bases not matched to a gene: 4. The CDR3 region is CASRGQENTEAFF. Here the CDR3 DNA reads TGCGCCAGTAGGGGACAGGAGAACACTGAAGCTTTCTTT.

This clonotype was counted between two and nine times. The chain couples TRBV29-1 to TRBJ2-6; the D is unclear. Germline CDR1 is SQVTM and CDR2 is ANQGSEA. This CDR3 comprises 12 residues. With 5 bases removed from V and 2 bases from J, the gap between germline ends came to 4 bases. The CDR3 protein is CSVQAGANVLTF. CDR3 sequence (DNA): TGCAGCGTTCAGGCTGGGGCCAACGTCCTGACTTTC.

This clonotype has more than one count but fewer than ten. J is TRBJ2-4 and V is TRBV29-1; a weak D match, TRBD2 (7 bases). The CDR3 runs to 15 residues. The V gene lost 4 bases and the J gene lost 8 bases, with 21 bases spanning the gap. The germline V gene has CDR1 SQVTM and CDR2 ANQGSEA. Written as DNA, the CDR3 is TGCAGCGTTGCCCCTACGGGCAGGGGAGGGGACATTCAGTACTTC. Translated, it gives CSVAPTGRGGDIQYF.

This clonotype was detected many times. V usage is TRBV6-6 and J usage is TRBJ1-6; D ambiguous. Trimming cost V 6 bases and J 7 bases, with 10 bases left between them. The CDR3 covers 13 residues. Germline V gene lookup returns CDR1 MNHNY and CDR2 SVGAGI (reference sequence). The CDR3 loop reads CASSTAFNSPLHF. In DNA form, the CDR3 reads TGTGCCAGCAGCACAGCTTTCAATTCACCCCTCCACTTT.

This clonotype was picked up a small number of times. V is TRBV15 and J is TRBJ1-5; unclear D gene. With 5 bases removed from V and 4 bases from J, the gap between germline ends came to 12 bases. This CDR3 is built from 14 residues. The V gene's germline CDR1 is LNHNV and CDR2 YYDKDF (reference sequence). CDR3: CATSGPTPNQPQHF. CDR3 in DNA: TGTGCCACCAGCGGACCCACTCCTAATCAGCCCCAGCATTTT.

This chain links TRBV11-2 with TRBJ2-3; D is ambiguous. Germline V gives CDR1 SGHAT, CDR2 FQNNGV. The V and J ends lost 0 bases and 6 bases respectively, with 10 bases between them. The length of the CDR3 is 14 residues. CDR3 protein: CASSLDLSSDTQYF. Written as DNA, the CDR3 is TGTGCCAGCAGCTTAGATCTAAGTTCCGATACGCAGTATTTT. The entire variable domain, with the rest obtained from reference TRBV11-2 and TRBJ2-3, is as follows: EAGVAQSPRYKIIEKRQSVAFWCNPISGHATLYWYQQILGQGPKLLIQFQNNGVVDDSQLPKDRFSAERLKGVDSTLKIQPAKLEDSAVYLCASSLDLSSDTQYFGPGTRLTVL.